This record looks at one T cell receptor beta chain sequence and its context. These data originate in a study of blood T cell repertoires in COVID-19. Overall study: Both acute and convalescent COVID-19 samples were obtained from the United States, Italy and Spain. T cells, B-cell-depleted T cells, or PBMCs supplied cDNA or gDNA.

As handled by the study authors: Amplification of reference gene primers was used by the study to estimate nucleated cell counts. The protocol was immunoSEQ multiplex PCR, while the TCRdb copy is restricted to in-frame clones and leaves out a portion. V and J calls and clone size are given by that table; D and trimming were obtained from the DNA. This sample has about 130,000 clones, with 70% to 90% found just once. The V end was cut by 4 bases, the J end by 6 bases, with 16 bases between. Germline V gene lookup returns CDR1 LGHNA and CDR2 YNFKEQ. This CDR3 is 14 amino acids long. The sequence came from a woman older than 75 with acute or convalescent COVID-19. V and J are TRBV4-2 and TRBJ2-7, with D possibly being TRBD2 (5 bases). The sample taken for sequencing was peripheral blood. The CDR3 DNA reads TGTGCCAGCAGCCCTACGCCACTAGTAAGCGAGCAGTACTTC. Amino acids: CASSPTPLVSEQYF.